The 28 T cell receptor beta chains listed next were all sequenced from one sample in a study of T cell responses to AZD1222 COVID-19 vaccine. Sequencing used immunoSEQ multiplex PCR; TCRdb keeps in-frame clones, though not all of them. The data show 95,000 to 150,000 clones, with about 89% seen just once and 25% to 35% held by the top ten. The sequences come from peripheral blood, collected on day 0 of AZD1222 vaccination. These receptors all stem from an adult in good health.

V and J are TRBV4-1 and TRBJ1-5; D ambiguous. Between the trimmed V and J ends, which lost 0 bases and 7 bases, there was a span of 10 bases. CDR3 length: 14 residues. Germline values: CDR1 MGHRA, CDR2 YSYEKL. The CDR3 is CASSQDRLPQPQHF. Here the CDR3 DNA reads TGCGCCAGCAGCCAAGATCGGCTTCCCCAGCCCCAGCATTTT.

The chain recombines TRBV19 with TRBJ1-3; D not resolved. In germline, CDR1 is LNHDA, CDR2 SQIVND (reference sequence). V shed 4 bases and J shed 4 bases, with 5 bases lying between them. The CDR3 is made up of 12 amino acids. The CDR3 here is CASSTTGNTIYF. DNA for the CDR3: TGTGCCAGTAGTACGACAGGAAACACCATATATTTT.

The rearrangement links TRBV5-1 to TRBJ1-2, with unresolved D. CDR3 length: 15 residues. V lost 1 base and J lost 2, with 12 bases in between. Germline assignment: CDR1 SGHRS and CDR2 YFSETQ. The CDR3 region is CASSLHGDTNYGYTF. CDR3 nucleotides: TGCGCCAGCAGCTTGCACGGCGACACAAACTATGGCTACACCTTC.

The chain joins TRBV5-4 to TRBJ2-1; D gene ambiguous. The V end lost 0 bases, the J end lost 6 bases, and 10 bases lay between the germline ends. CDR1 and CDR2 (germline): SGHNT, YYREEE (reference sequence). CDR3 size: 14 residues. The CDR3 sequence is CASSLDSGSNEQFF. CDR3 coding DNA: TGTGCCAGCAGCTTGGATTCCGGAAGCAATGAGCAGTTCTTC.

This chain joins TRBV2 and TRBJ2-7, with 10 bases identical to TRBD1. V lost 6 bases and J lost 2; bases outside the gene matches: 7. The CDR3 is made up of 15 amino acids. Germline V gene data show CDR1 as SNHLY and CDR2 as FYNNEI. This CDR3 is CASSRDRGRTYEQYF. DNA for the CDR3: TGTGCCAGCAGCAGAGACAGGGGGCGAACCTACGAGCAGTACTTC.

This CDR3 reads CASSSPDRGGTEAFF. The CDR3 DNA follows: TGTGCCAGCAGCTCACCCGACAGGGGCGGAACTGAAGCTTTCTTT. The rearrangement links TRBV9 to TRBJ1-1; TRBD1 agrees at 8 bases. The CDR3 totals 15 residues. From germline, CDR1 is SGDLS and CDR2 YYNGEE. J was trimmed by 5 bases and V by 4 bases; bases with no gene match: 10. Based on the CDR3 plus reference TRBV9 and TRBJ1-1, the full variable domain is DSGVTQTPKHLITATGQRVTLRCSPRSGDLSVYWYQQSLDQGLQFLIQYYNGEERAKGNILERFSAQQFPDLHSELNLSSLELGDSALYFCASSSPDRGGTEAFFGQGTRLTVV.

This clone was seen more than once but under ten times. The J gene is TRBJ1-2, the V gene TRBV30; TRBD1 agrees at 8 bases. The CDR3 is 13 amino acids. Germline V lookup: CDR1 GTSNPN, CDR2 SVGIG (reference sequence). After removal of 5 bases from V and 6 bases from J, the junction contained 8 bases not matched to a gene. The CDR3 region is CAWALTGGNGYTF. CDR3 bases: TGTGCCTGGGCTCTAACAGGGGGTAATGGCTACACCTTC.

V is TRBV7-2 and J is TRBJ2-2; 7 bases are a match to TRBD1. The CDR3 loop spans 17 amino acids. CDR1 is SGHTA and CDR2 is FQGNSA in the germline V gene. Trimming took 4 bases from V and 6 from J; bases not matched to a gene: 14. For the CDR3, the DNA is TGTGCCAGCAGCTCACCTCCCTCGCAGGGGGATTCCGGGGAGCTGTTTTTT. Its translation is CASSSPPSQGDSGELFF.

The chain is built from TRBV7-2 and TRBJ2-7; TRBD2 matches at 10 bases. V shed 7 bases and J 1 base; nucleotides not matched to a gene: 10. The CDR3 is 16 residues long. Germline CDR1 SGHTA, CDR2 FQGNSA. The CDR3 coding sequence is TGTGCCAGCATCCAGGGAGCGGGAGGGACTTCCTACGAGCAGTACTTC. It is translated as CASIQGAGGTSYEQYF.

This chain connects TRBV7-9 to TRBJ1-4; the D gene is possibly TRBD1 (5 bases). V was shortened by 0 bases and J by 8 bases, with 7 bases between the two germline ends. The CDR3 runs to 13 residues. Germline V CDR1 and CDR2: SEHNR, FQNEAQ (reference sequence). CDR3 protein: CASSLAGGEKLFF. In DNA form, the CDR3 reads TGTGCCAGCAGCTTAGCCGGGGGAGAAAAACTGTTTTTT.

The J gene is TRBJ2-1, the V gene TRBV4-1, with 8 bases fitting TRBD2. Trimming took 0 bases from V and 0 from J; bases not matched to a gene: 13. CDR1 is MGHRA, CDR2 YSYEKL, per germline. The CDR3 is made up of 20 amino acids. The CDR3 coding sequence is TGCGCCAGCAGCCAAGAGCCGCAGCGGGGGTTATCCCACTCCTACAATGAGCAGTTCTTC. Amino acid sequence: CASSQEPQRGLSHSYNEQFF.

This chain connects TRBV7-2 to TRBJ1-3; 10 bases map to TRBD1. The germline CDR1 and CDR2 sequences are SGHTA and FQGNSA. The CDR3 is 16 residues long. V trimming: 5 bases; J trimming: 3 bases; junction bases outside the gene matches: 7. In nucleotides, the CDR3 is TGTGCCAGCAGCCCGCCCGGGACAGGGGATGGAAACACCATATATTTT. Its translation is CASSPPGTGDGNTIYF.

The chain joins TRBV12-3 or TRBV12-4 to TRBJ2-1, with D possibly matching TRBD1 (6 bases). V was trimmed by 8 bases and J by 6 bases, leaving 11 bases between them. The CDR3 spans 12 residues. The CDR3 is CASFGQTNEQFF. CDR3 bases: TGTGCCAGCTTTGGACAGACCAATGAGCAGTTCTTC.

The chain has TRBV6-5 and TRBJ2-7, with 10 nucleotides matching TRBD2. This CDR3 contains 14 residues. Germline lookup yields CDR1 MNHEY and CDR2 SVGAGI. V trimming: 6 bases; J trimming: 5 bases; junction bases outside the gene matches: 7. The DNA for the CDR3 is TGTGCCAGCAGCGAGCGGGAGGGCCCCCACGAGCAGTACTTC. Protein sequence: CASSEREGPHEQYF.

This clone was detected a few times. The genes are TRBV14 and TRBJ1-1; TRBD1 is a possible D gene (5 bases). Germline V gene sequence: CDR1 SGHDN, CDR2 FVKESK. This CDR3 comprises 15 residues. Trimming left V 0 bases short and J 5 bases short, with 13 bases between. The CDR3 nucleotides read TGTGCCAGCAGCCAAGATGGGGCCAGCTGGACTGAAGCTTTCTTT. Its translation is CASSQDGASWTEAFF.

The chain uses TRBV4-1 and TRBJ2-7, with 10 nucleotides matching TRBD2. Germline-derived CDR1 and CDR2 are MGHRA and YSYEKL. V lost 1 base to trimming and J lost 2 bases; unmatched junction nucleotides: 8. The CDR3 spans 17 residues. The CDR3 nucleotides are TGCGCCAGCAGCCAAGGTTTTGGGACTAGCGATCCCTACGAGCAGTACTTC. It yields the protein CASSQGFGTSDPYEQYF.

In this sample, this clone turned up once. The V call is TRBV7-9, the J call TRBJ1-5; 7 bases are a match to TRBD1. Germline V CDR1 and CDR2: SEHNR, FQNEAQ (reference sequence). CDR3 length equals 13 residues. With V trimmed by 5 bases and J by 7 bases, 5 bases remained unmatched. CDR3 nucleotides: TGTGCCAGCAGCGGACAGGTTCTCCAGCCCCAGCATTTT. It is translated as CASSGQVLQPQHF.

This rearrangement joins TRBV6-5 to TRBJ1-3; 8 bases align to TRBD1. Germline V gives CDR1 MNHEY, CDR2 SVGAGI. With 2 bases clipped from V and 0 bases from J, the junction kept 3 bases outside the gene matches. The CDR3 has 16 residues. CDR3 in amino acids: CASSYGTGGSGNTIYF. The CDR3 bases are TGTGCCAGCAGTTACGGGACAGGAGGCTCTGGAAACACCATATATTTT.

The rearrangement uses TRBV7-9 and TRBJ2-2, with 11 nucleotides matching TRBD2. Germline CDR1 is SEHNR and CDR2 is FQNEAQ (reference sequence). CDR3 length equals 16 residues. V trimming: 2 bases; J trimming: 4 bases; junction bases outside the gene matches: 3. The CDR3 DNA is TGTGCCAGCAGCTTACGTCTAGCGGGAGGCACCGGGGAGCTGTTTTTT. Translating it yields CASSLRLAGGTGELFF.

J is TRBJ1-1 and V is TRBV4-3; D gene ambiguous. The CDR3 totals 15 residues. The V end was cut by 1 base, the J end by 1 base, with 10 bases between. CDR1 and CDR2 from the germline V gene are LGHNA and YSLEER. The CDR3 is CASSQGRNRNTEAFF. In nucleotides, the CDR3 is TGCGCCAGCAGCCAAGGCCGTAACCGGAACACTGAAGCTTTCTTT.

The chain employs TRBV18 and TRBJ1-5; perhaps TRBD1 as D (5 bases). CDR1 and CDR2 (germline): KGHSH, LQKENI. Trimming cost V 1 base and J 0 bases, with 7 bases left between them. The CDR3 covers 15 residues. The CDR3 protein is CASSPRGDSNQPQHF. CDR3 nucleotide sequence: TGTGCCAGCTCACCACGGGGGGATAGCAATCAGCCCCAGCATTTT.

The chain's CDR3 is CASSLTVHSGNTIYF. The CDR3 coding sequence is TGCGCCAGCAGCTTGACCGTTCACTCTGGAAACACCATATATTTT. This chain joins TRBV5-1 and TRBJ1-3, with D hard to call. CDR3 size: 15 residues. V was clipped by 1 base and J by 0 bases, with 8 bases between them. In germline, CDR1 is SGHRS, CDR2 YFSETQ.

This clone was recorded once. V is TRBV18 and J is TRBJ2-7; D uncertain. This CDR3 region has 14 residues. The ends were cut back, 1 base at V and 7 bases at J, with 14 bases in the middle. Looked up from germline, CDR1 is KGHSH and CDR2 is LQKENI. The CDR3 here is CASSPLMTLEEQYF. The DNA of the CDR3 is TGTGCCAGCTCACCACTCATGACCCTCGAGGAGCAGTACTTC.

The chain links TRBV6-6 to TRBJ2-2; TRBD1 matches at 9 bases. The germline CDR1 and CDR2 sequences are MNHNY and SVGAGI (reference sequence). The CDR3 sequence is 14 residues long. Germline trimming cut 6 bases from V and 6 bases from J; bases unmatched to any gene: 5. As DNA, the CDR3 is TGTGCCAGCAGGCAAACAGGGGGCCCCGGGGAGCTGTTTTTT. Its translation: CASRQTGGPGELFF.

The chain is built from TRBV2 and TRBJ1-1, with 9 bases aligning to TRBD1. CDR3 length equals 15 residues. Per the germline V gene, CDR1 is SNHLY and CDR2 is FYNNEI. J lost 4 bases, V lost 7 bases, and 10 bases had no gene match. CDR3 DNA: TGTGCCAGCATTCCGGGACAGGGAACGGGCACTGAAGCTTTCTTT. Its protein is CASIPGQGTGTEAFF. Based on the CDR3 plus reference TRBV2 and TRBJ1-1, the full variable domain is EPEVTQTPSHQVTQMGQEVILRCVPISNHLYFYWYRQILGQKVEFLVSFYNNEISEKSEIFDDQFSVERPDGSNFTLKIRSTKLEDSAMYFCASIPGQGTGTEAFFGQGTRLTVV.

This clone was seen once. The V gene is TRBV9, the J gene TRBJ2-1; D possibly matches TRBD1 or TRBD2 (6 bases each). V was shortened by 4 bases and J by 15 bases, with 23 bases between the two germline ends. The germline V gene encodes CDR1 SGDLS and CDR2 YYNGEE. The CDR3 has 14 amino acids. The CDR3 nucleotides read TGTGCCAGCAGCTTATCCTCCGGCGGGGCAGGGGTGTTCTTC. Its translation: CASSLSSGGAGVFF. The full variable domain, in which reference TRBV9 and TRBJ2-1 provide the parts outside the CDR3, is DSGVTQTPKHLITATGQRVTLRCSPRSGDLSVYWYQQSLDQGLQFLIQYYNGEERAKGNILERFSAQQFPDLHSELNLSSLELGDSALYFCASSLSSGGAGVFFGPGTRLTVL.

V usage is TRBV6-5 and J usage is TRBJ1-1; 7 bases line up with TRBD1. The CDR3 runs to 13 residues. The germline CDR1 and CDR2 sequences are MNHEY and SVGAGI. The CDR3 spells CANKQGWDTEAFF. The CDR3 coding sequence is TGTGCTAACAAACAGGGGTGGGACACTGAAGCTTTCTTT.

The chain links TRBV25-1 to TRBJ1-5, with 12 bases fitting TRBD1. V dropped 6 bases and J dropped 2; count of bases not matched to a gene: 5. Germline CDR1 reads MGHDK; CDR2 reads SYGVNS. The CDR3 length is 16 residues. The CDR3 loop reads CASRGTGGAGNQPQHF. DNA for the CDR3: TGTGCCAGCAGGGGGACAGGGGGCGCGGGCAATCAGCCCCAGCATTTT.